This T cell receptor (beta chain) was captured in a study of blood T cell repertoires in COVID-19. Study summary: Nucleic acid was either cDNA or gDNA, and it came from T cells, B-cell-depleted T cells, or PBMCs.

V shed 3 bases, J shed 8 bases, and the junction held 7 bases outside the gene matches. Germline V CDR1 and CDR2: MGHDK, SYGVNS. The CDR3 extends over 15 amino acids. TCRdb's table, derived via immunoSEQ multiplex PCR, lists solely in-frame clones and lacks some. The data hold about 220,000 clones, with 65% to 90% observed a single time. This receptor was obtained from a woman in her 70s with COVID-19, enrolled during active disease. The V call is TRBV25-1, the J call TRBJ1-6; TRBD1 matches 7 bases. Sequencing was done on a sample of peripheral blood. CDR3 in DNA: TGTGCCAGCAGTGAGTGGAAGGGGGCTGATTCACCCCTCCACTTT. Protein product: CASSEWKGADSPLHF.